A single sample is the source of the 5 T cell receptor beta chains below, sequenced in a study of technical replicates of blood from several donors. Assay used: immunoSEQ multiplex PCR; TCRdb lists only in-frame clones, some missing. This table has about 88,000 clones, around 94% appearing once. Sample: T cells isolated from PBMCs. The source of these receptors is a human donor in good health.

This rearrangement joins TRBV5-1 to TRBJ2-4; 7 nucleotides line up with TRBD1. CDR1 is SGHRS, CDR2 YFSETQ, per germline. V was clipped by 4 bases and J by 9 bases; unmatched bases: 10. CDR3 length: 14 residues. CDR3 in amino acids: CASSIRQGETIQYF. The CDR3 bases are TGCGCCAGCAGCATTCGACAGGGCGAGACCATTCAGTACTTC.

The chain employs TRBV10-3 and TRBJ2-7; no clear D gene. V was pared by 3 bases and J by 5 bases, with 11 bases between. Germline V lookup: CDR1 ENHRY, CDR2 SYGVKD. The CDR3 extends over 13 amino acids. Written as DNA, the CDR3 is TGTGCCATCAGTGAAAGAGCATTCCACGAGCAGTACTTC. Protein product: CAISERAFHEQYF.

This chain links TRBV10-3 with TRBJ2-2, with D maybe TRBD1 (6 bases). Germline V gene sequence: CDR1 ENHRY, CDR2 SYGVKD. V was pared by 4 bases and J by 2 bases, with 14 bases between. The CDR3 has 16 amino acids. This CDR3 reads CAISAGVVLNTGELFF. The CDR3 DNA is TGTGCCATCAGTGCAGGGGTAGTACTTAACACCGGGGAGCTGTTTTTT.

The CDR3 here is CASSQLGVGNTIYF. The CDR3 DNA reads TGCGCCAGCAGCCAATTAGGGGTTGGAAACACCATATATTTT. V usage is TRBV4-1 and J usage is TRBJ1-3; D might be TRBD1 (5 bases). The V end was cut by 2 bases, the J end by 3 bases, with 8 bases between. Germline values: CDR1 MGHRA, CDR2 YSYEKL. The CDR3 runs to 14 residues.

The chain carries TRBV19 and TRBJ1-1, with D maybe TRBD1 (5 bases). V was cut by 2 bases and J by 1 base, with 5 bases left in between. Germline V gives CDR1 LNHDA, CDR2 SQIVND (reference sequence). This CDR3 comprises 13 residues. In nucleotides, the CDR3 is TGTGCCAGTAGTATACAGGGGAACACTGAAGCTTTCTTT. It encodes CASSIQGNTEAFF.